These 12 T cell receptor beta chains were sequenced from one sample in a study of blood T cells in healthy people across ages. Through a sample-barcoded 5' primer and a J-beta primer mix, a second PCR was run for roughly 6 to 12 cycles. TCRdb reprocessed the 5' RACE reads via MiXCR and lists one record per CDR3 protein. The sample has fewer than 2 million distinct CDR3 sequences, about two fifths seen once; the top ten hold roughly 23%. Sequences were obtained from blood. The receptors here all came from a human donor in good health.

This clonotype was counted a few times. The V gene is TRBV4-3, the J gene TRBJ1-4; 7 bases match TRBD1. There are 15 residues in the CDR3. Trimming cost V 2 bases and J 6 bases; bases outside gene matches: 6. Germline V gene sequence: CDR1 LGHNA, CDR2 YSLEER. The CDR3 reads CASSQNAGTDEKLFF. As DNA, the CDR3 is TGCGCCAGCAGCCAAAACGCCGGGACAGATGAAAAACTGTTTTTT.

This clonotype came up a few times. The chain has TRBV7-2 and TRBJ1-2; D might be TRBD1 (5 bases). Germline V gene sequence: CDR1 SGHTA, CDR2 FQGNSA. V lost 1 base, J lost 4 bases, and 13 bases lay in between. This CDR3 has 15 amino acids. For the CDR3, the DNA is TGTGCCAGCAGCTTAGGGAAGGGGATGAGCTATGGCTACACCTTC. Residues: CASSLGKGMSYGYTF.

This rearrangement joins TRBV3-1 to TRBJ2-4; a possible D gene is TRBD2 (6 bases). CDR1 is LGHDT, CDR2 YNNKEL, per germline (reference sequence). V was trimmed by 6 bases and J by 0 bases, leaving 18 bases between them. This CDR3 has 17 amino acids. Written as DNA, the CDR3 is TGTGCCAGCAGTCTAGCCGGGGCGGGGTTAGCCAAAAACATTCAGTACTTC. Translating gives CASSLAGAGLAKNIQYF. Full variable domain (remainder filled in from reference TRBV3-1 and TRBJ2-4): DTAVSQTPKYLVTQMGNDKSIKCEQNLGHDTMYWYKQDSKKFLKIMFSYNNKELIINETVPNRFSPKSPDKAHLNLHINSLELGDSAVYFCASSLAGAGLAKNIQYFGAGTRLSVL.

This clonotype was detected a few times. The chain employs TRBV27 and TRBJ2-7, with a possible D match to TRBD1 (6 bases). Germline-derived CDR1 and CDR2 are MNHEY and SMNVEV (reference sequence). CDR3 size: 13 residues. The V end was cut by 9 bases, the J end by 0 bases, with 12 bases between. The CDR3 is CASQTGSSYEQYF. CDR3 sequence (DNA): TGTGCCAGTCAAACAGGGAGCTCCTACGAGCAGTACTTC.

The chain has TRBV3-1 and TRBJ1-2; D remains ambiguous. The V end was cut by 0 bases, the J end by 7 bases, with 12 bases between. Germline values: CDR1 LGHDT, CDR2 YNNKEL (reference sequence). The CDR3 covers 14 residues. The CDR3 DNA reads as TGTGCCAGCAGCCAAGATCTGCCGGGGTTTGGCTACACCTTC. It specifies CASSQDLPGFGYTF.

The chain joins TRBV7-9 to TRBJ1-1; 11 bases agree with TRBD1. This CDR3 comprises 13 residues. The junction had 1 base not matched to a gene; V was cut back by 4 bases and J by 6 bases. From germline, CDR1 is SEHNR and CDR2 FQNEAQ (reference sequence). The CDR3 nucleotides are TGTGCCAGCAGCTGGGGACAGGGGGCTGAAGCTTTCTTT. It specifies CASSWGQGAEAFF.

The rearrangement uses TRBV27 and TRBJ2-5; a possible D gene is TRBD1 (5 bases). The J call is in doubt because the DNA end fits TRBJ2-7 better. Germline-derived CDR1 and CDR2 are MNHEY and SMNVEV (reference sequence). CDR3 length equals 18 residues. The CDR3 DNA reads as TGTGCCAGCAGCGGTGCAGCGTTCGGCAAAGGGGCCAATTACGAGCAGTACTTC. Encoded protein: CASSGAAFGKGANYEQYF.

J is TRBJ1-1 and V is TRBV6-5; D may be TRBD1 (6 bases). CDR1 is MNHEY and CDR2 is SVGAGI in the germline V gene. V was clipped by 2 bases and J by 3 bases, with 13 bases between them. The CDR3 has 15 residues. This CDR3 reads CASSYQDGGDTEAFF. DNA of the CDR3: TGTGCCAGCAGTTACCAAGACGGGGGCGACACTGAAGCTTTCTTT.

This clonotype was detected ten times or more. One junction end disagrees with the germline gene, perhaps due to a read error. The J gene is TRBJ2-5, the V gene TRBV5-1, with 10 bases matching TRBD2. The CDR3 contains 16 residues. The germline CDR1 and CDR2 sequences are SGHRS and YFSETQ. The CDR3 DNA sequence: TGTGCCAGCAGCTTAGGGGCTAGCGGGGGCCAAGAGACCCAGTACTTC. This sequence encodes CASSLGASGGQETQYF.

The J gene is TRBJ2-1, the V gene TRBV7-2, with a possible D match to TRBD2 (6 bases). This CDR3 spans 14 amino acids. The V end was cut by 5 bases, the J end by 7 bases, with 15 bases between. Germline V gives CDR1 SGHTA, CDR2 FQGNSA. This CDR3 reads CASSPGTLLNEQFF. In DNA, the CDR3 is TGTGCCAGCAGCCCTGGGACTCTTTTGAATGAGCAGTTCTTC.

The rearrangement joins TRBV5-1 to TRBJ2-1; the D is unclear. This CDR3 has 17 residues. Germline values: CDR1 SGHRS, CDR2 YFSETQ. V lost 0 bases to trimming and J lost 0 bases, with 13 bases between them. CDR3 nucleotides: TGCGCCAGCAGCTTGGCGGCAGTTGTCAGCTCCTACAATGAGCAGTTCTTC. Translation gives CASSLAAVVSSYNEQFF.

The chain uses TRBV5-5 and TRBJ2-5; a possible D gene is TRBD1 (6 bases). CDR3 length: 15 amino acids. Per the germline V gene, CDR1 is SGHKS and CDR2 is YYEKEE (reference sequence). Trimming took off 0 bases at V and 4 bases at J, with 13 bases between the two ends. CDR3 region: CASSLVAPQGETQYF. The CDR3 coding sequence is TGTGCCAGCAGCTTGGTGGCCCCACAGGGAGAGACCCAGTACTTC.